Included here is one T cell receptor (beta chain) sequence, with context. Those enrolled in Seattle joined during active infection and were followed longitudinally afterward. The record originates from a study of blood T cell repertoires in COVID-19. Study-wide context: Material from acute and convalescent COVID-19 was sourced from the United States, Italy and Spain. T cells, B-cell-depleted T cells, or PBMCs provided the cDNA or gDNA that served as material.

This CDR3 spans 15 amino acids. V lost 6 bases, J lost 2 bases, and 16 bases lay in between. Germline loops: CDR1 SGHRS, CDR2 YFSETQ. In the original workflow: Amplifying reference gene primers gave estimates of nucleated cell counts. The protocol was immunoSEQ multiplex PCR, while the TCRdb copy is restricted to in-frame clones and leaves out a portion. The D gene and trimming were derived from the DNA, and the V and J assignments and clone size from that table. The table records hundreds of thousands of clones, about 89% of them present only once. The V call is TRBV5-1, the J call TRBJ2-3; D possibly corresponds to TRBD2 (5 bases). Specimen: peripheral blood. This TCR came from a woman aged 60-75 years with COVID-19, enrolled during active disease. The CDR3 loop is CASKAIPGNTDTQYF. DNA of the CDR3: TGCGCCAGCAAAGCCATTCCGGGGAACACAGATACGCAGTATTTT.